This T cell receptor beta chain came from a study of cytomegalovirus exposure and HLA in healthy donors. Regarding the study as a whole: For TCR beta chains, V- and J-gene trimming was later linked to a missense DCLRE1C variant.

The CDR3 consists of 16 residues. Germline V lookup: CDR1 MGHRA, CDR2 YSYEKL. Trimming took 4 bases from V and 0 from J, leaving 13 bases between them. The PCR made use of 60 Vbeta and 13 Jbeta primers. Assay: immunoSEQ multiplex PCR; the TCRdb copy retains only in-frame clones and omits some. This table has under 150,000 clones, 9% to 10% appearing once. This clone was counted between two and nine times. Its target is unknown. The sample consisted of PBMCs. This TCR came from a man aged 30-40 years in good health and CMV-seronegative. The V gene is TRBV4-1, the J gene TRBJ1-5; D is perhaps TRBD1 (5 bases). For the CDR3, the DNA is TGCGCCAGCAGCCCGGGAGGGGTCGGTAGCAATCAGCCCCAGCATTTT. It encodes CASSPGGVGSNQPQHF.